The subject of this entry is one T cell receptor beta chain. Its antigen is unidentified. These data are taken from a study of blood T cells in healthy people across ages. Turning to the study itself: Through template switching, about one barcoded beta molecule was captured per two T cells, as measured in model experiments. Whole-study findings and limits: Older age coincided with a roughly linear decline in TCR beta diversity per million T cells.

A second about 7 to 12 cycle PCR used barcoded and J-beta primers. Each cDNA molecule, via a template-switch adaptor with 12 random nucleotides, was tagged. MiXCR, run by TCRdb on the 5' RACE reads, gives a single entry per CDR3 protein. The sample carries roughly 1.9 million distinct CDR3 sequences, approximately 39% recorded once. The germline V gene has CDR1 SGDLS and CDR2 YYNGEE. The CDR3 is made up of 14 amino acids. The V end lost 6 bases, the J end lost 4 bases, and 16 bases lay between the germline ends. Total RNA amounts of at least 6 micrograms were extracted per sample. Sequences were obtained from blood. V gene TRBV9 combines with J gene TRBJ2-5; D possibly uses TRBD1 or TRBD2 (5 bases each). The sequence was obtained from a human donor in good health. This chain's CDR3 is CASNPGTPGETQYF. In DNA form, the CDR3 reads TGTGCCAGCAATCCTGGGACGCCAGGAGAGACCCAGTACTTC.